Included here is one TCR beta chain sequence, with context. The antigen remains undetermined. Sequencing was performed with immunoSEQ multiplex PCR; in TCRdb, only in-frame clones are kept and a portion is missing. The table has about 66,000 clones, around 83% seen once. These data originate in a study of OX40 agonist ivuxolimab in advanced cancers. General study findings and limits: In the 0.1 to 3.0 mg/kg range, CD4+ and CD8+ blood T cells had expanded clonally by week 6.

Germline-derived CDR1 and CDR2 are SEHNR and FQNEAQ (reference sequence). The CDR3 consists of 14 residues. V was trimmed by 0 bases and J by 9 bases, leaving 9 bases between them. Sequenced material: CD4+ or CD8+ T cells sorted from blood, taken in a trial of the OX40 agonist ivuxolimab. The chain combines TRBV7-9 with TRBJ1-6; no clear D gene. This sequence was found in an adult with an advanced solid tumor such as melanoma, head and neck, liver or kidney cancer. The CDR3 DNA reads as TGTGCCAGCAGCTTAGCGCCGAGCCCTTCACCCCTCCACTTT. Translated, it gives CASSLAPSPSPLHF. The full variable domain, its missing parts supplied by reference TRBV7-9 and TRBJ1-6, is DTGVSQNPRHKITKRGQNVTFRCDPISEHNRLYWYRQTLGQGPEFLTYFQNEAQLEKSRLLSDRFSAERPKGSFSTLEIQRTEQGDSAMYLCASSLAPSPSPLHFGNGTRLTVT.